This entry lists 8 T cell receptor beta chains sequenced from one sample in a study of regulatory T cells in long-lasting Graves disease. Sample time point: newly diagnosed GD, antithyroid drugs for less than 3 months. Preparation of the TCR library used RNA extracted from PBMCs. TCR beta libraries were built with iRepertoire HTBI primers and Arm-PCR of CDR3 regions. TCRdb re-called the multiplex PCR reads with MiXCR, one entry per CDR3 protein. The profile shows 550,000 or so distinct CDR3 sequences, around 12% of them singletons. These data were also filed under a second study, of T cells in Graves' hyperthyroidism and ophthalmopathy.

This specimen was peripheral blood mononuclear cells (PBMCs), taken at new diagnosis, from a patient treated with antithyroid drugs. Receptors originate from a woman in her twenties or thirties with Graves disease.

Concerning this clonotype itself: A much bigger clone sits one base away, suggesting this may be a read error. The chain uses TRBV24-1 and TRBJ2-5; D remains ambiguous. This CDR3 region has 13 residues. CDR1 is KGHDR, CDR2 SFDVKD, per germline. DNA for the CDR3: TGTGCCACCAGTGACCCCGGCCAAGAGGCCCAGTACTTC. Its protein is CATSDPGQEAQYF.

Ten or more counts support this clonotype. The rearrangement links TRBV7-2 to TRBJ2-1, with 9 bases fitting TRBD2. V lost 4 bases, J lost 5 bases, and 9 bases stayed unmatched. The length of the CDR3 is 16 residues. Germline CDR1 is SGHTA and CDR2 is FQGNSA. The CDR3 spells CASSYIAGVGNNEQFF. The CDR3 DNA reads as TGTGCCAGCAGCTACATAGCGGGAGTTGGTAACAATGAGCAGTTCTTC.

Remarks on this clonotype: A single base separates this from a much larger clone, so it may be a read error. V gene TRBV29-1 combines with J gene TRBJ2-1; D remains ambiguous. The CDR3 extends over 13 amino acids. Germline V lookup: CDR1 SQVTM, CDR2 ANQGSEA. This chain's CDR3 is CGVQRFSYNEQFF. The CDR3 DNA follows: TGCGGCGTACAAAGGTTCTCCTACAATGAGCAGTTCTTC.

This clonotype was seen many times. The chain is built from TRBV2 and TRBJ1-2; 7 bases are shared with TRBD1. Germline lookup yields CDR1 SNHLY and CDR2 FYNNEI. J was trimmed by 0 bases and V by 7 bases; bases with no gene match: 8. This CDR3 has 15 amino acids. The CDR3, as DNA: TGTGCCAGCAACTCCCAAGGGGGCCCTAACTATGGCTACACCTTC. Translation: CASNSQGGPNYGYTF.

This clonotype was detected ten times or more. The V and J genes are TRBV20-1 and TRBJ1-2; perhaps TRBD1 as D (5 bases). V shed 0 bases and J shed 3 bases, with 8 bases lying between them. The germline CDR1 and CDR2 sequences are DFQATT and SNEGSKA (reference sequence). The CDR3 runs 13 residues. The CDR3 loop is CSARDGQDYGYTF. The CDR3 bases are TGCAGTGCTAGAGATGGACAAGACTATGGCTACACCTTC.

This clonotype was seen many times. The rearrangement uses TRBV20-1 and TRBJ1-1; D not resolved. Trimming took off 6 bases at V and 6 bases at J, with 14 bases between the two ends. Per the germline V gene, CDR1 is DFQATT and CDR2 is SNEGSKA (reference sequence). The CDR3 length is 12 residues. CDR3 DNA sequence: TGCAGTGCCACGGGAGCGCGGGCTGAAGCTTTCTTT. Encoded protein: CSATGARAEAFF.

At least ten counts were recorded for this clonotype. The rearrangement links TRBV2 to TRBJ2-7; D assignment may be TRBD1 or TRBD2 (5 bases each). CDR1 and CDR2 (germline): SNHLY, FYNNEI. This CDR3 is built from 16 residues. V was cut by 8 bases and J by 3 bases, with 23 bases left in between. CDR3 protein: CASGIRDEHILYEQYF. CDR3 in DNA: TGTGCCAGCGGGATCAGGGACGAGCACATCCTCTACGAGCAGTACTTC.

In its sample, this clonotype was seen many times. The chain carries TRBV12-3 or TRBV12-4 and TRBJ2-3; perhaps TRBD1 as D (6 bases). Trimming removed 2 bases from V and 3 bases from J, with 15 bases in between. CDR3 length equals 16 residues. This CDR3 is CASSLPEGGQTDTQYF. The DNA for the CDR3 is TGTGCCAGCAGTTTACCAGAAGGGGGTCAGACAGATACGCAGTATTTT.